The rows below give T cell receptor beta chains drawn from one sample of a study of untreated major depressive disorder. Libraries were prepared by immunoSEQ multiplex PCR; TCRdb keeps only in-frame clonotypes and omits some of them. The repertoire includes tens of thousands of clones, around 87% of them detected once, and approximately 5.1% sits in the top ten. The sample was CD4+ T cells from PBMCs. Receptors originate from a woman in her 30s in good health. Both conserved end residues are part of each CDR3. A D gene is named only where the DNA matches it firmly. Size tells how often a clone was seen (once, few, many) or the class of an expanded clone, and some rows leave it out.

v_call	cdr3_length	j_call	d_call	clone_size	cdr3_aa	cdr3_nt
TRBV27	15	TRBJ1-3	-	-	CASRPQGLSGNTIYF	TGTGCCAGCAGACCTCAGGGCCTCTCTGGAAACACCATATATTTT
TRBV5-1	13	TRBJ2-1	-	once	CASSASSLDEQFF	TGCGCCAGCAGCGCTTCTAGTTTGGATGAGCAGTTCTTC
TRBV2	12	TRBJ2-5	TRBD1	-	CASQGDGETQYF	TGTGCCAGTCAGGGGGACGGGGAGACCCAGTACTTC
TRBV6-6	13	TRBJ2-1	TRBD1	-	CASSGGQAIEQFF	TGTGCCAGCAGTGGCGGACAGGCTATTGAGCAGTTCTTC
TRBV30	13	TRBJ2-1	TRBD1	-	CAWRRTGVNEQFF	TGTGCCTGGAGGAGGACAGGGGTAAATGAGCAGTTCTTC
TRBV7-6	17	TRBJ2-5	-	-	CASSLGGHSNRQETQYF	TGTGCCAGCAGCTTAGGAGGCCACTCTAACCGTCAGGAGACCCAGTACTTC
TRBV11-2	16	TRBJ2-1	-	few	CASSLDSRSSYNEQFF	TGTGCCAGCAGCTTAGATAGCAGGAGCTCCTACAATGAGCAGTTCTTC
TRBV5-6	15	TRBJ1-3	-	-	CASSLVGVAGNTIYF	TGTGCCAGCAGCTTGGTAGGGGTGGCTGGAAACACCATATATTTT
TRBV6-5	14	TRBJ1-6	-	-	CASTYRSGDSPLHF	TGTGCCAGCACTTACAGGAGTGGTGATTCACCCCTCCACTTT
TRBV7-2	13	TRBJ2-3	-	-	CASSSLNTDTQYF	TGTGCCAGCAGCTCGTTAAACACAGATACGCAGTATTTT
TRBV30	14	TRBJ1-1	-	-	CAERRGNMNTEAFF	TGTGCCGAACGGCGGGGGAACATGAACACTGAAGCTTTCTTT
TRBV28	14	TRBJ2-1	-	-	CASSKPDSYNEQFF	TGTGCCAGCAGTAAGCCCGACAGCTACAATGAGCAGTTCTTC
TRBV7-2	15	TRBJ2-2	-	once	CASSLVVGPTGELFF	TGTGCCAGCAGCTTAGTCGTGGGGCCCACCGGGGAGCTGTTTTTT
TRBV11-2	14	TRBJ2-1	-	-	CASSLGVQYNEQFF	TGTGCCAGCAGCTTGGGGGTCCAATACAATGAGCAGTTCTTC